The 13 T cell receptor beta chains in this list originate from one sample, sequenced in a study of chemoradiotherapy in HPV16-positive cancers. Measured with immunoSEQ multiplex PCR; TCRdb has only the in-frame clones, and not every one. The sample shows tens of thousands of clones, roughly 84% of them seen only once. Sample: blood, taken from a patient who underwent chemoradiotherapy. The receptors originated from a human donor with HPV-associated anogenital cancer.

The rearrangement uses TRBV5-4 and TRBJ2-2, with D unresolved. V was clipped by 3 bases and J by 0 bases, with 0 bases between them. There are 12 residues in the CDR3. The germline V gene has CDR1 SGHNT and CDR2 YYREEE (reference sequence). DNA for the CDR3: TGTGCCAGCAGCTCGAACACCGGGGAGCTGTTTTTT. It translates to CASSSNTGELFF.

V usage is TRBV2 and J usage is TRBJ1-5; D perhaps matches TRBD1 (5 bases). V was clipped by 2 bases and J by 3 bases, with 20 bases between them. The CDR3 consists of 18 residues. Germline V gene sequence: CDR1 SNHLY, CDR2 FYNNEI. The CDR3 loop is CASSERVRTGVFNQPQHF. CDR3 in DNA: TGTGCCAGCAGTGAAAGGGTAAGGACGGGGGTCTTCAATCAGCCCCAGCATTTT. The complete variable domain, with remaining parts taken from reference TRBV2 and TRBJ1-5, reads EPEVTQTPSHQVTQMGQEVILRCVPISNHLYFYWYRQILGQKVEFLVSFYNNEISEKSEIFDDQFSVERPDGSNFTLKIRSTKLEDSAMYFCASSERVRTGVFNQPQHFGDGTRLSIL.

CDR3 coding DNA: TGCGCCAGCAGCCCCTCCCAACTAGCGGGGAGAAGGAATGAGCAGTTCTTC. Amino acids: CASSPSQLAGRRNEQFF. V is TRBV5-1 and J is TRBJ2-1, with 10 bases that match TRBD2. V was pared by 4 bases and J by 7 bases, with 14 bases of the junction left unmatched. CDR1 and CDR2 (germline): SGHRS, YFSETQ. The CDR3 length is 17 residues.

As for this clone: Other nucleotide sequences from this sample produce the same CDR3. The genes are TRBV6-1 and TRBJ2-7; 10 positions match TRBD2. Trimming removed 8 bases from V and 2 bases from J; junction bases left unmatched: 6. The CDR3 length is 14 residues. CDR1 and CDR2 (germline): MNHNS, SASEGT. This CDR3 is CASGGLAQAYEQYF. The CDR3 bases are TGTGCCAGCGGGGGACTAGCGCAAGCCTACGAGCAGTACTTC.

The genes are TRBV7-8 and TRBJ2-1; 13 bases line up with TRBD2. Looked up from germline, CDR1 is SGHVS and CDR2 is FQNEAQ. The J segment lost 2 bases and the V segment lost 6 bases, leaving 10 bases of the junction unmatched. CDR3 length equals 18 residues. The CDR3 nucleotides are TGTGCCAGCAGTCGCCGACTAGCGGGGGGCCCAGCCTACAATGAGCAGTTCTTC. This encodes CASSRRLAGGPAYNEQFF.

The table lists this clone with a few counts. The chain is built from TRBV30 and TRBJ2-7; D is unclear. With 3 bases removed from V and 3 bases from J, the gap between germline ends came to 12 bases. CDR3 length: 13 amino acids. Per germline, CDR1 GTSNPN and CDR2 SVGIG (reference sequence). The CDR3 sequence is CAWSRDTNYEQYF. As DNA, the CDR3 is TGTGCCTGGAGCCGAGACACTAACTACGAGCAGTACTTC.

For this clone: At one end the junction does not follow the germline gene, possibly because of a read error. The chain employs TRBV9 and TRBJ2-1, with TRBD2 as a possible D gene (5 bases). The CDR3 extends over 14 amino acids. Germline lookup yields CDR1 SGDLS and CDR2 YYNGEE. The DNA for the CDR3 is TGTGCCAGCAGCCCCACCGATACCCAAGGGAAGGAGGTCTTC. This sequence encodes CASSPTDTQGKEVF.

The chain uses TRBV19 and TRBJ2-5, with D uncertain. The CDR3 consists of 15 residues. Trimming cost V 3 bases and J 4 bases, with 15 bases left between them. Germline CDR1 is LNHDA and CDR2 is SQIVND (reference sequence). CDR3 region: CASSIGLAGLETQYF. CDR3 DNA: TGTGCCAGTAGTATCGGGCTCGCCGGCCTAGAGACCCAGTACTTC. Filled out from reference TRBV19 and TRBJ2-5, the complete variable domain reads DGGITQSPKYLFRKEGQNVTLSCEQNLNHDAMYWYRQDPGQGLRLIYYSQIVNDFQKGDIAEGYSVSREKKESFPLTVTSAQKNPTAFYLCASSIGLAGLETQYFGPGTRLLVL.

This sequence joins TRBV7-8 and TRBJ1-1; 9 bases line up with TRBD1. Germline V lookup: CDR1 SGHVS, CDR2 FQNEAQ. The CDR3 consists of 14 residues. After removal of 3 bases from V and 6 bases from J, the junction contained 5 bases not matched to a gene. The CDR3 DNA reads TGTGCCAGCAGCTTCCGGGACAGGGATCCTGAAGCTTTCTTT. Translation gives CASSFRDRDPEAFF.

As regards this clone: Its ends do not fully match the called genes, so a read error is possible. The CDR3 region is CVSSRGRGGSQETQYF. CDR3 DNA sequence: TGTGTCAGCAGTCGAGGTAGAGGCGGGAGCCAAGAGACCCAGTACTTC. The chain has TRBV27 and TRBJ2-5, with 7 nucleotides matching TRBD2. CDR3 length: 16 amino acids. Germline V gene sequence: CDR1 MNHEY, CDR2 SMNVEV (reference sequence).

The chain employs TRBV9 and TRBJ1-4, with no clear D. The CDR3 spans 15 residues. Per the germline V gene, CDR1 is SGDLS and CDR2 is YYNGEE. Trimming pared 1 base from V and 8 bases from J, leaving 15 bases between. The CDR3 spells CASSVFFGEREKLFF. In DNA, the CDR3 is TGTGCCAGCAGCGTATTCTTCGGAGAGAGGGAAAAACTGTTTTTT.

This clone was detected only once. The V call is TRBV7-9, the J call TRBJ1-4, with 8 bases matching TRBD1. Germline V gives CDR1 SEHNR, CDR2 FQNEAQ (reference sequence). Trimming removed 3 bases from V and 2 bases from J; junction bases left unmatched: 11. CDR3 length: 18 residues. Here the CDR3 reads CASSLAGQEARTNEKLFF. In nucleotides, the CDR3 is TGTGCCAGCAGCTTGGCGGGACAGGAGGCTCGGACTAATGAAAAACTGTTTTTT.

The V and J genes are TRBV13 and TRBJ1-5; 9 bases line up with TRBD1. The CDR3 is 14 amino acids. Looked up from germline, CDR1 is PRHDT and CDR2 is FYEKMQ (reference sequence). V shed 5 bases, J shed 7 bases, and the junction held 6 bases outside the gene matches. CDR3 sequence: CASSPRQGEQPQHF. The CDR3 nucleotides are TGTGCCAGCAGCCCGAGACAGGGGGAACAGCCCCAGCATTTT.